These 18 T cell receptor beta chains came from one sample sequenced in a study of T cells in localized non-small cell lung cancer. Clones were sequenced by immunoSEQ multiplex PCR, and TCRdb holds only the in-frame ones, with some missing. The sample gives fewer than 100,000 clones, roughly 86% of which show up once; 15% is in the top ten. The sequencing used peripheral blood, collected before any cancer treatment. These receptors were obtained from a man aged 40 to 70 with stage I squamous cell lung carcinoma.

The V gene is TRBV10-3, the J gene TRBJ2-5, with 9 bases lining up with TRBD2. Trimming removed 6 bases from V and 2 bases from J; junction bases left unmatched: 1. The germline CDR1 and CDR2 sequences are ENHRY and SYGVKD. There are 13 residues in the CDR3. CDR3 in amino acids: CAISAGGQETQYF. The CDR3 region has the DNA TGTGCCATCAGCGCGGGGGGGCAAGAGACCCAGTACTTC.

This chain uses TRBV2 with TRBJ2-7; D might be TRBD2 (5 bases). Between the trimmed V and J ends, which lost 8 bases and 8 bases, there was a span of 13 bases. The CDR3 has 11 residues. Per germline, CDR1 SNHLY and CDR2 FYNNEI. The CDR3 DNA sequence: TGTGCCAGCTTGGAGGTGGCGAAGCAGTACTTC. This sequence encodes CASLEVAKQYF.

V gene TRBV27 combines with J gene TRBJ2-7; D may be TRBD2 (6 bases). V was shortened by 3 bases and J by 2 bases, with 17 bases between the two germline ends. CDR1 and CDR2 from the germline V gene are MNHEY and SMNVEV (reference sequence). CDR3 length: 16 amino acids. For the CDR3, the DNA is TGTGCCAGCAGTTTTAAGGGACTCCCACCTCCCTACGAGCAGTACTTC. This encodes CASSFKGLPPPYEQYF.

This clone was found a few times. The V gene is TRBV5-1, the J gene TRBJ1-1; perhaps TRBD1 as D (6 bases). The CDR3 contains 14 residues. CDR1 and CDR2 from the germline V gene are SGHRS and YFSETQ. The V gene lost 4 bases and the J gene lost 4 bases, with 14 bases spanning the gap. The DNA for the CDR3 is TGCGCCAGCAGCCAGGGGAGGGAGAGCACTGAAGCTTTCTTT. It specifies CASSQGRESTEAFF.

This rearrangement joins TRBV19 to TRBJ1-1, with D maybe TRBD1 (5 bases). This CDR3 spans 13 amino acids. The germline V gene has CDR1 LNHDA and CDR2 SQIVND (reference sequence). The V gene lost 7 bases and the J gene lost 8 bases, with 17 bases spanning the gap. The DNA for the CDR3 is TGTGCCAGTACCCGAACCTGGACAACCGAAGCTTTCTTT. Amino acid sequence: CASTRTWTTEAFF.

This clone was seen a handful of times. V and J are TRBV2 and TRBJ1-2; D remains ambiguous. The CDR3 spans 12 residues. Germline CDR1 and CDR2: SNHLY and FYNNEI. V was trimmed by 6 bases and J by 6 bases, leaving 11 bases between them. The CDR3 region is CASRSLRDGYTF. Written as DNA, the CDR3 is TGTGCCAGCAGGTCCCTACGGGATGGCTACACCTTC.

As DNA, the CDR3 is TGTGCCAGCAGCCGTTCGGGGGTGGGACAAGAGACCCAGTACTTC. It yields the protein CASSRSGVGQETQYF. The chain couples TRBV5-4 to TRBJ2-5; TRBD2 might be the D (6 bases). Germline assignment: CDR1 SGHNT and CDR2 YYREEE (reference sequence). Trimming shortened V by 4 bases and J by 2 bases, and 15 bases separated the two germline ends. CDR3 length: 15 amino acids. Full variable domain (missing parts from reference TRBV5-4 and TRBJ2-5): ETGVTQSPTHLIKTRGQQVTLRCSSQSGHNTVSWYQQALGQGPQFIFQYYREEENGRGNFPPRFSGLQFPNYSSELNVNALELDDSALYLCASSRSGVGQETQYFGPGTRLLVL.

The V call is TRBV5-1, the J call TRBJ1-2; 7 nucleotides line up with TRBD1. V shed 3 bases and J 6 bases; nucleotides not matched to a gene: 14. CDR3 length equals 16 residues. In germline, CDR1 is SGHRS, CDR2 YFSETQ. DNA for the CDR3: TGCGCCAGCAGCTCGCTACAGGGGAGAGGGGAAAATGGCTACACCTTC. Residues: CASSSLQGRGENGYTF.

The gene calls are TRBV19 and TRBJ1-2; D is perhaps TRBD1 (6 bases). V shed 8 bases and J shed 2 bases, with 18 bases lying between them. Per germline, CDR1 LNHDA and CDR2 SQIVND (reference sequence). The CDR3 is made up of 15 amino acids. CDR3 protein: CASRKPGAGNYGYTF. DNA of the CDR3: TGTGCCAGTCGGAAGCCAGGGGCAGGGAACTATGGCTACACCTTC.

V gene TRBV28 combines with J gene TRBJ1-4, with D tentatively TRBD1 (5 bases). Germline CDR1 reads MDHEN; CDR2 reads SYDVKM. Trimming took off 6 bases at V and 3 bases at J, with 14 bases between the two ends. The CDR3 has 15 residues. The chain's CDR3 is CASSRLQASNEKLFF. CDR3 DNA sequence: TGTGCCAGCAGCCGTTTACAGGCGTCTAATGAAAAACTGTTTTTT.

The V call is TRBV2, the J call TRBJ1-1; D gene ambiguous. V gave up 6 bases and J gave up 7 bases, with 18 bases separating them. Germline CDR1 is SNHLY and CDR2 is FYNNEI. This CDR3 is built from 14 residues. The DNA of the CDR3 is TGTGCCAGCAGGGAACTTCAGGACGCTGTTGAAGCTTTCTTT. The encoded protein is CASRELQDAVEAFF.

The J gene is TRBJ1-3, the V gene TRBV4-2; possibly TRBD1 for D (5 bases). V shed 4 bases and J shed 0 bases, with 13 bases lying between them. This CDR3 contains 16 residues. Germline assignment: CDR1 LGHNA and CDR2 YNFKEQ. The CDR3 DNA reads as TGTGCCAGCAGCCTAACAGGTCGGAGCTCTGGAAACACCATATATTTT. Residues: CASSLTGRSSGNTIYF.

This chain links TRBV29-1 with TRBJ2-3; the match to TRBD2 covers 11 bases. Germline CDR1 is SQVTM and CDR2 is ANQGSEA. The CDR3 totals 15 residues. The V segment lost 5 bases and the J segment 7 bases; nucleotides outside the gene matches: 11. This CDR3 is CSVPGLAGPWHTQYF. CDR3 nucleotide sequence: TGCAGCGTTCCAGGACTAGCGGGCCCTTGGCATACGCAGTATTTT.

The gene calls are TRBV19 and TRBJ1-2, with 12 bases matching TRBD1. V gave up 8 bases and J gave up 3 bases; unmatched junction bases: 4. The CDR3 runs to 14 residues. Germline-derived CDR1 and CDR2 are LNHDA and SQIVND (reference sequence). The CDR3 reads CASSGTGGDYGYTF. CDR3 nucleotides: TGTGCCAGTTCAGGGACAGGGGGCGACTATGGCTACACCTTC.

The gene calls are TRBV7-2 and TRBJ2-1; tentatively, D is TRBD1 or TRBD2 (5 bases each). The germline V gene encodes CDR1 SGHTA and CDR2 FQGNSA. This CDR3 comprises 15 residues. V was pared by 5 bases and J by 7 bases, with 18 bases between. The CDR3 DNA is TGTGCCAGCAGCACTTGGGACCCCCTAGGAAATGAGCAGTTCTTC. Protein product: CASSTWDPLGNEQFF.

The chain uses TRBV28 and TRBJ1-2; 9 bases fit TRBD1. This CDR3 is 15 amino acids long. The V gene end was trimmed by 7 bases and the J gene end by 2 bases; junction bases not matched to a gene: 8. The germline CDR1 and CDR2 sequences are MDHEN and SYDVKM. CDR3 coding DNA: TGTGCCAGCAACCTCCCGGGACAGGGAAACTATGGCTACACCTTC. Translating it yields CASNLPGQGNYGYTF.

As DNA, the CDR3 is TGTGCCAGCAGTGAACGGGGGGCCTATGGCTACACCTTC. It codes for CASSERGAYGYTF. This chain joins TRBV2 and TRBJ1-2; possibly TRBD1 for D (6 bases). Germline lookup yields CDR1 SNHLY and CDR2 FYNNEI. Trimming pared 2 bases from V and 4 bases from J, leaving 8 bases between. This CDR3 spans 13 amino acids.

There are a few counts of this clone. The chain carries TRBV6-6 and TRBJ1-2; TRBD1 matches 8 bases. V was pared by 1 base and J by 0 bases, with 4 bases of the junction left unmatched. CDR3 size: 16 residues. Germline V CDR1 and CDR2: MNHNY, SVGAGI (reference sequence). This chain's CDR3 is CASSYFQGATNYGYTF. CDR3 sequence (DNA): TGTGCCAGCAGTTACTTCCAGGGGGCAACTAACTATGGCTACACCTTC.